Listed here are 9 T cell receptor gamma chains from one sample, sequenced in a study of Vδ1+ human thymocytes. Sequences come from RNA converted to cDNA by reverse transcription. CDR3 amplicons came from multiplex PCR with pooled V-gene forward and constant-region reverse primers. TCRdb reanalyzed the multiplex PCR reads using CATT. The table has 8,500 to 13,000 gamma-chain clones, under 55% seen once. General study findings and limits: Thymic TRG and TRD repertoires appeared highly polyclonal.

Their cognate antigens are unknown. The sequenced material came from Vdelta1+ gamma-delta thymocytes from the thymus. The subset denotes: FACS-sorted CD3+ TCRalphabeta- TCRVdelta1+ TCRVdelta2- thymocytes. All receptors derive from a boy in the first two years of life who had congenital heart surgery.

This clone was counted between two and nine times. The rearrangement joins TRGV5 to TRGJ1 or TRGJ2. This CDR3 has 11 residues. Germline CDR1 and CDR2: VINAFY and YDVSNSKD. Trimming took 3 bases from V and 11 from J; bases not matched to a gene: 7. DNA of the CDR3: TGTGCCACCTGGGACGAGTTGGAGAAACTCTTT. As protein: CATWDELEKLF.

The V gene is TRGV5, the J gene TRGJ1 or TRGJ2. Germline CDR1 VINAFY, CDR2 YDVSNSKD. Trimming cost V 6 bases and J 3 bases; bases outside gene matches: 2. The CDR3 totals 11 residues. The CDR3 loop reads CATWFYYKKLF. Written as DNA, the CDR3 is TGTGCCACCTGGTTTTATTATAAGAAACTCTTT.

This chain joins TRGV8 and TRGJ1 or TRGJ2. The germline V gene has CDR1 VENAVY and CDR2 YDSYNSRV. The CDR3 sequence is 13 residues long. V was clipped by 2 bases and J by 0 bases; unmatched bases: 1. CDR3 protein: CATWDKNYYKKLF. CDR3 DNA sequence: TGTGCCACCTGGGATAAGAATTATTATAAGAAACTCTTT.

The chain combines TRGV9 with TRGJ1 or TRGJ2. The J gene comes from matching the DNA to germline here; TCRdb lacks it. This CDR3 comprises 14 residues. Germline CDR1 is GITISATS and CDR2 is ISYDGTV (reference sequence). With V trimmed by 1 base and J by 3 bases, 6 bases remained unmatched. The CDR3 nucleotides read TGTGCCTTGTGGGAGGTTCAGATTTATTATAAGAAACTCTTT. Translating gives CALWEVQIYYKKLF.

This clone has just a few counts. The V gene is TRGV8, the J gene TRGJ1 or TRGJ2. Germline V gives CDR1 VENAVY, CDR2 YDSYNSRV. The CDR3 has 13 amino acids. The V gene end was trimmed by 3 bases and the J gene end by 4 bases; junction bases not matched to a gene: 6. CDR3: CATWDPPYYKKLF. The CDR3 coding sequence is TGTGCCACCTGGGATCCTCCATATTATAAGAAACTCTTT.

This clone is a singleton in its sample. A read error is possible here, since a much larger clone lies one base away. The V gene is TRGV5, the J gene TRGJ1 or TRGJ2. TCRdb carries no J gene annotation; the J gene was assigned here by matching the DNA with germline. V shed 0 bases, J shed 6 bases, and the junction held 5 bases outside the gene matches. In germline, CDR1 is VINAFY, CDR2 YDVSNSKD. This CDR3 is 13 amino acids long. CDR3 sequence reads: CATWDRQGYKKLF. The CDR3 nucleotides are TGTGCCACCTGGGACAGGCAGGGTTATAAGAAACTCTTT.

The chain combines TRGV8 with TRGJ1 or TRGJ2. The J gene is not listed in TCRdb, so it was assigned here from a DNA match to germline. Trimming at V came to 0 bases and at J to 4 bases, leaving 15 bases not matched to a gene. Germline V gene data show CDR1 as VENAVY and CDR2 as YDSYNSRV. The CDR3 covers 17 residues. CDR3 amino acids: CATWDRPLAGGYYKKLF. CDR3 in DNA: TGTGCCACCTGGGATAGGCCGTTGGCGGGCGGCTATTATAAGAAACTCTTT.

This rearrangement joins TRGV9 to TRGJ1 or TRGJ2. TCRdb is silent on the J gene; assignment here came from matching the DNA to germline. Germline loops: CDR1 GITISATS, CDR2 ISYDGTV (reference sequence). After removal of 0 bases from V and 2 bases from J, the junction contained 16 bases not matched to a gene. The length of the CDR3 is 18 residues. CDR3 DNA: TGTGCCTTGTGGGAGGTGGAATTCCTCCAACGTTATTATTATAAGAAACTCTTT. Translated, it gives CALWEVEFLQRYYYKKLF.

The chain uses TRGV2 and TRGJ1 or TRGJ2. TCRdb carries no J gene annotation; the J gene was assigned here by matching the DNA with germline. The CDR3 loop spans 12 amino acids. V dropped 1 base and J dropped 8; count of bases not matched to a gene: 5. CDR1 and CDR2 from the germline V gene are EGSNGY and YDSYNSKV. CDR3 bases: TGTGCCACCTGGGACGGCCCCGATAAGAAACTCTTT. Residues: CATWDGPDKKLF.